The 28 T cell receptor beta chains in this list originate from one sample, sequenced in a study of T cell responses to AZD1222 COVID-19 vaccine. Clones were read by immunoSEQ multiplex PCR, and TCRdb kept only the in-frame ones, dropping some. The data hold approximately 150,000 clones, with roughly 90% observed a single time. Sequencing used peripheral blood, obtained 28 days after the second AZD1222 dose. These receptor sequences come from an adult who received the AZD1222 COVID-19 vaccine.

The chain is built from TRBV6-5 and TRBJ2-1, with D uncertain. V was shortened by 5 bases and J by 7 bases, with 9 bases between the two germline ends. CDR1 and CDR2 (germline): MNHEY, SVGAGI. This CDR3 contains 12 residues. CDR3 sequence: CASSTYLNEQFF. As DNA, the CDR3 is TGTGCCAGCAGTACCTACTTAAATGAGCAGTTCTTC.

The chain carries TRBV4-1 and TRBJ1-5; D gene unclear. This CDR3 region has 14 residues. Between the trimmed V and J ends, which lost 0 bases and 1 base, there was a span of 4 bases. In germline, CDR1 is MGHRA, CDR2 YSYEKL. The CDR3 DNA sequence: TGCGCCAGCAGCCAAGAAGGGAGCAATCAGCCCCAGCATTTT. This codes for CASSQEGSNQPQHF.

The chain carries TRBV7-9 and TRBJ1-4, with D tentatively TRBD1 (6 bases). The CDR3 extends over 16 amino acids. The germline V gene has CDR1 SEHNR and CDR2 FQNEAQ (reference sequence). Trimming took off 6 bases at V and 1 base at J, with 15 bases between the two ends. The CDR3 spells CASSHSDRLTNEKLFF. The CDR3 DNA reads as TGTGCCAGCAGTCATTCCGACAGGCTAACTAATGAAAAACTGTTTTTT.

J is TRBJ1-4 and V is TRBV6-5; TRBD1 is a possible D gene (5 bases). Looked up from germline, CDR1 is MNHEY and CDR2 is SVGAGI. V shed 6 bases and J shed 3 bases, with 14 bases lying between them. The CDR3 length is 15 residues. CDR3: CASSLQGAPNEKLFF. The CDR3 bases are TGTGCCAGCAGCCTGCAGGGTGCGCCTAATGAAAAACTGTTTTTT.

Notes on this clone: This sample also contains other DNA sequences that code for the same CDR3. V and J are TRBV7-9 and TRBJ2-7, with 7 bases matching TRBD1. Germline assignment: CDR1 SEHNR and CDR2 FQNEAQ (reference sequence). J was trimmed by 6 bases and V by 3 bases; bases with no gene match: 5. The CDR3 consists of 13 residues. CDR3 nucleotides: TGTGCCAGCAGCTTCTCGACAGGGCCCGAGCAGTACTTC. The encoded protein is CASSFSTGPEQYF.

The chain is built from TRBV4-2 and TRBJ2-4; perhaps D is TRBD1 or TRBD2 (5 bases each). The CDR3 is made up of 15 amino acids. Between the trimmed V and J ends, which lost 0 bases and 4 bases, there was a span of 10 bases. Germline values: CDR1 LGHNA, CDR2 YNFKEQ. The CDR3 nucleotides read TGTGCCAGCAGCCAAGACAGGGACCGTAAAAACATTCAGTACTTC. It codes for CASSQDRDRKNIQYF.

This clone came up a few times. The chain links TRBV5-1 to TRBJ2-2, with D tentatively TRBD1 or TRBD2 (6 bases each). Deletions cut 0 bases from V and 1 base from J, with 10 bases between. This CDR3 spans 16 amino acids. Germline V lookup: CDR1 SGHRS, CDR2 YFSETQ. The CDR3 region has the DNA TGCGCCAGCAGCTTGGGGGGGGCCGGGAACACCGGGGAGCTGTTTTTT. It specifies CASSLGGAGNTGELFF.

Written as DNA, the CDR3 is TGTGCCAGCAGCTTAGCGCGGCAGGGGGTACCCCAGCATTTT. This codes for CASSLARQGVPQHF. This rearrangement joins TRBV7-8 to TRBJ1-5, with TRBD1 matching 7 bases. CDR3 size: 14 residues. Germline V gene data show CDR1 as SGHVS and CDR2 as FQNEAQ. The J segment lost 10 bases and the V segment lost 0 bases, leaving 6 bases of the junction unmatched.

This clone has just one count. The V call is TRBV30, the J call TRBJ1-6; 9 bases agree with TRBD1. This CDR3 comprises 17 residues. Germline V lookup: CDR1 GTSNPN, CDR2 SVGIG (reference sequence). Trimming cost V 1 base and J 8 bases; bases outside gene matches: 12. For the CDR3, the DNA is TGTGCCTGGAGTGGGGGGAGCGGGACAGGGAAGGATTCACCCCTCCACTTT. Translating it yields CAWSGGSGTGKDSPLHF.

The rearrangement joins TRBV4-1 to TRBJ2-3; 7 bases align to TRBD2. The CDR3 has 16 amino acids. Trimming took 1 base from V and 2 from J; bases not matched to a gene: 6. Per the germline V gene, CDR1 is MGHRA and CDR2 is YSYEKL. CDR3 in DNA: TGCGCCAGCAGCCAAGGACGGGGGGATATCACAGATACGCAGTATTTT. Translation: CASSQGRGDITDTQYF.

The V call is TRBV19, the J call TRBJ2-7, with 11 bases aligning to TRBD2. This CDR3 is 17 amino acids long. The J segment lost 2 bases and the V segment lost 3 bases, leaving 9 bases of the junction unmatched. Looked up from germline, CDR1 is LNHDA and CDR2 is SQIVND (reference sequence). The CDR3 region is CASSIHGTSGFAYEQYF. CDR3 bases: TGTGCCAGTAGTATCCACGGGACTAGCGGTTTTGCCTACGAGCAGTACTTC.

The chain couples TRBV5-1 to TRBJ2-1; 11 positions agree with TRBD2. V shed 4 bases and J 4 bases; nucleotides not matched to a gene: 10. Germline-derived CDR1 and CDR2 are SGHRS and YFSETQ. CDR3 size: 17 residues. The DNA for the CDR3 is TGCGCCAGCAGCCTACAACCCCTAGCGGGGGGATACAATGAGCAGTTCTTC. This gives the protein CASSLQPLAGGYNEQFF.

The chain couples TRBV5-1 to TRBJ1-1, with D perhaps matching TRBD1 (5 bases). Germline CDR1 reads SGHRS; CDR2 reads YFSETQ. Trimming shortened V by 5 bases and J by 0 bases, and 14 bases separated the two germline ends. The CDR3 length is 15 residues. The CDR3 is CASSLMGQMNTEAFF. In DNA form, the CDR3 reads TGCGCCAGCAGTCTGATGGGGCAGATGAACACTGAAGCTTTCTTT.

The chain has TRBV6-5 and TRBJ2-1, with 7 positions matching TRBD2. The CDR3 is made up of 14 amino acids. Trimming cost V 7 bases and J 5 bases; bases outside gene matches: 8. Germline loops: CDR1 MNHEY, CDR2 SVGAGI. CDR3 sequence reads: CASTHSGADNEQFF. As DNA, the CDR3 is TGTGCCAGCACCCACAGCGGGGCAGACAATGAGCAGTTCTTC.

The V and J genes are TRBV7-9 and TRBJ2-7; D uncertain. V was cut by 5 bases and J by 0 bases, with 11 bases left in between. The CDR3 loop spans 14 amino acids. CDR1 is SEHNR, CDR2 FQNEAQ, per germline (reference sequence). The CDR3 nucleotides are TGTGCCAGCAGCCCACCTGCCACCTCCTACGAGCAGTACTTC. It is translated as CASSPPATSYEQYF.

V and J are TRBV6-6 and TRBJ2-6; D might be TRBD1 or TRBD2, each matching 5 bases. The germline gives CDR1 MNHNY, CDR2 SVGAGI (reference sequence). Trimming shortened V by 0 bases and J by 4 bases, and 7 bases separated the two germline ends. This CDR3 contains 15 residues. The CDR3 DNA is TGTGCCAGCAGTTACTCGGGGGTGGGGGCCAACGTCCTGACTTTC. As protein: CASSYSGVGANVLTF.

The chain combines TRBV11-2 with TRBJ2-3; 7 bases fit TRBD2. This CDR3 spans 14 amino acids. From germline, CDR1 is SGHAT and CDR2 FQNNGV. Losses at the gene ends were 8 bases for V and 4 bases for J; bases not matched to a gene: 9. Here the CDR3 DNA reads TGTGCCAGCTCCACGGGGGGACTTTCAGATACGCAGTATTTT. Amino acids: CASSTGGLSDTQYF.

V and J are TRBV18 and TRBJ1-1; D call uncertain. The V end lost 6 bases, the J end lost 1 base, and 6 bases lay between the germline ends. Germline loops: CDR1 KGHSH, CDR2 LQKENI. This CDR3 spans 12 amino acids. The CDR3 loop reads CASSNQNTEAFF. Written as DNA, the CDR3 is TGTGCCAGCTCGAACCAGAACACTGAAGCTTTCTTT.

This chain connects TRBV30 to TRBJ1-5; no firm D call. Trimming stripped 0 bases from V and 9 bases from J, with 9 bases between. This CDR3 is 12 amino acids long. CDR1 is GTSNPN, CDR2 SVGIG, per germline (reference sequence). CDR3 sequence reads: CAWSVRKTPQHF. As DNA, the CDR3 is TGTGCCTGGAGTGTACGAAAAACGCCCCAGCATTTT.

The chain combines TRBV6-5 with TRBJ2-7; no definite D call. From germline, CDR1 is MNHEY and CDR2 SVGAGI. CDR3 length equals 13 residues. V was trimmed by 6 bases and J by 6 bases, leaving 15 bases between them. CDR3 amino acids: CASSTSNAGEQYF. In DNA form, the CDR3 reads TGTGCCAGCAGCACCTCGAATGCCGGCGAGCAGTACTTC.

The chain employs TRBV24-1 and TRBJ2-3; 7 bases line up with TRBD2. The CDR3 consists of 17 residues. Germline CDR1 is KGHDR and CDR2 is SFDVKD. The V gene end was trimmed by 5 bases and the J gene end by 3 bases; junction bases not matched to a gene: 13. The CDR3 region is CATSGRGGSGKTDTQYF. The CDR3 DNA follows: TGTGCCACCAGTGGGCGGGGAGGGTCAGGGAAGACAGATACGCAGTATTTT.

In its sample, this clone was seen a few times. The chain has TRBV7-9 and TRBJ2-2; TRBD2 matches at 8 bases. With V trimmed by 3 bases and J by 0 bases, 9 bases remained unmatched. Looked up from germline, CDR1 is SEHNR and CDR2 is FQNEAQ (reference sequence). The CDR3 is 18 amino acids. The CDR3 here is CASSFDPSGGPNTGELFF. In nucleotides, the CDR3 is TGTGCCAGCAGCTTTGATCCGAGCGGGGGCCCGAACACCGGGGAGCTGTTTTTT.

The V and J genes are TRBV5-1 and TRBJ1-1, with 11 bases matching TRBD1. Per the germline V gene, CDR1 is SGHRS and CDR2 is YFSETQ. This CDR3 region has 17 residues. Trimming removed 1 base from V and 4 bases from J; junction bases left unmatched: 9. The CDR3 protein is CASSLSGQGVPGTEAFF. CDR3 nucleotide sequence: TGCGCCAGCAGCTTGTCGGGACAGGGGGTGCCCGGCACTGAAGCTTTCTTT.

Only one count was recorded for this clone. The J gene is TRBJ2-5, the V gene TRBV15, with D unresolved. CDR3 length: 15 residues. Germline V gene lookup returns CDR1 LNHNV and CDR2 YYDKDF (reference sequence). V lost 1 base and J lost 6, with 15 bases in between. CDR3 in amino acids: CATSRGGSETKTQYF. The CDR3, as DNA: TGTGCCACCAGCAGAGGGGGTAGTGAAACGAAGACCCAGTACTTC.

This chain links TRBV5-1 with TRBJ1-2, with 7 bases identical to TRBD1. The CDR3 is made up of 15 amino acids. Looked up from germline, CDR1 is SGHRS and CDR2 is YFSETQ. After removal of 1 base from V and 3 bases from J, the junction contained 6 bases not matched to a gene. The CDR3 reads CASSLKEQGDYGYTF. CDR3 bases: TGCGCCAGCAGCTTGAAGGAGCAGGGGGACTATGGCTACACCTTC.

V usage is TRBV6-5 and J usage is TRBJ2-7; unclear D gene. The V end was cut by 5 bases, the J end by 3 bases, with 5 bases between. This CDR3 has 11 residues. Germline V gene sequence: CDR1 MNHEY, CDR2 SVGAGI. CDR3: CASSKNYEQYF. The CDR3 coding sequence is TGTGCCAGCAGTAAGAACTACGAGCAGTACTTC.

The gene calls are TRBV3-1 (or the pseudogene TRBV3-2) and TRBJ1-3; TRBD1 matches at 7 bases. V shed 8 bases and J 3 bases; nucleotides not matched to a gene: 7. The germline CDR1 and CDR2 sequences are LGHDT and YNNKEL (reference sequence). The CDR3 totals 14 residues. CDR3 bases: TGTGCCAGCCGCGACAGGGCTAATGGAAACACCATATATTTT. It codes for CASRDRANGNTIYF.

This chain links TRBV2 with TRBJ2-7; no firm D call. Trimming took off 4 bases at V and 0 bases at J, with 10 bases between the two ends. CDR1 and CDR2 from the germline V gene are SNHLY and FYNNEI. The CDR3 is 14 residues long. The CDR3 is CASSGKEISYEQYF. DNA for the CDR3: TGTGCCAGCAGTGGAAAGGAAATCTCCTACGAGCAGTACTTC. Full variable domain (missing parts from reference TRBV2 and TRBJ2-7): EPEVTQTPSHQVTQMGQEVILRCVPISNHLYFYWYRQILGQKVEFLVSFYNNEISEKSEIFDDQFSVERPDGSNFTLKIRSTKLEDSAMYFCASSGKEISYEQYFGPGTRLTVT.